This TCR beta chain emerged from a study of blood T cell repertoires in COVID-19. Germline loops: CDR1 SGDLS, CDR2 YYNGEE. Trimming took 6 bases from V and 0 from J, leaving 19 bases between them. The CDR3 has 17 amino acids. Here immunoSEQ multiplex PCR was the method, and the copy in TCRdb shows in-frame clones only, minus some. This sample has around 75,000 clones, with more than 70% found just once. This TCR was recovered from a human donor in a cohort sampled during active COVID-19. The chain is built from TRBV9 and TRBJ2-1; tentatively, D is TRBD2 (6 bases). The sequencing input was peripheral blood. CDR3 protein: CASTWGRASASYNEQFF. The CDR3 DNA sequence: TGTGCCAGCACTTGGGGTAGGGCTAGCGCCTCCTACAATGAGCAGTTCTTC. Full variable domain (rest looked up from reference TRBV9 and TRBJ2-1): DSGVTQTPKHLITATGQRVTLRCSPRSGDLSVYWYQQSLDQGLQFLIQYYNGEERAKGNILERFSAQQFPDLHSELNLSSLELGDSALYFCASTWGRASASYNEQFFGPGTRLTVL.